This TCR beta chain was identified during a study of spatial heterogeneity in lung cancer. Study details: Detection consistently captured more beta-chain sequences than alpha-chain sequences. A unique TCR and UMI combination showed up more than ten times in raw reads, on average.

Every individual TCR cDNA molecule carried its own unique molecular identifier, which allowed correction of PCR and sequencing errors. Via MiXCR, TCRdb re-called the 5' RACE reads, giving one row per CDR3 protein. Here the sample spans more than 45,000 distinct CDR3 sequences, roughly 5.2% being singletons. This CDR3 has 17 residues. V shed 6 bases and J shed 0 bases, with 19 bases lying between them. Germline assignment: CDR1 MNHEY and CDR2 SMNVEV (reference sequence). The table lists this clonotype with many counts. Time point of the sample: sample taken at primary tumor resection. The authors sequenced whole RNA from tumor, nontumor lung or frozen PBMC without sorting. Donation came from about 72 patients with untreated early-stage non-small cell lung cancer.

The rearrangement joins TRBV27 to TRBJ2-3; D is possibly TRBD1 (6 bases). This receptor was taken from a male donor with early-stage non-small cell lung cancer. The source was PBMCs, collected at surgery. DNA of the CDR3: TGTGCCAGCAGCACCCCCAGGGGAGTCCCCAGCACAGATACGCAGTATTTT. The encoded protein is CASSTPRGVPSTDTQYF.